Following are 30 T cell receptor beta chains from one sample sequenced in a study of blood T cell repertoires in COVID-19. Assay: immunoSEQ multiplex PCR; the TCRdb copy retains only in-frame clones and omits some. The repertoire holds 400,000 to 500,000 clones, with 70% to 90% as singletons. Material for sequencing was PBMCs or T cells enriched from blood (not recorded which). The source of these receptors is a woman younger than 35 who had been exposed to COVID-19.

The gene calls are TRBV24-1 and TRBJ1-4; the match to TRBD1 covers 8 bases. This CDR3 comprises 16 residues. Germline lookup yields CDR1 KGHDR and CDR2 SFDVKD. V was pared by 5 bases and J by 7 bases, with 11 bases of the junction left unmatched. CDR3 protein: CATSGLGHRGGEKLFF. The DNA for the CDR3 is TGTGCCACCAGTGGATTGGGGCACAGGGGGGGTGAAAAACTGTTTTTT.

The gene calls are TRBV29-1 and TRBJ2-3, with no clear D. Trimming removed 3 bases from V and 2 bases from J, with 9 bases in between. Per the germline V gene, CDR1 is SQVTM and CDR2 is ANQGSEA. The CDR3 is made up of 13 amino acids. CDR3 coding DNA: TGCAGCGTTGATTCGCGCCCCACAGATACGCAGTATTTT. Protein sequence: CSVDSRPTDTQYF.

The rearrangement links TRBV7-2 to TRBJ1-5, with D tentatively TRBD1 (6 bases). Germline V lookup: CDR1 SGHTA, CDR2 FQGNSA. The V gene lost 4 bases and the J gene lost 7 bases, with 11 bases spanning the gap. There are 13 residues in the CDR3. DNA for the CDR3: TGTGCCAGCAGCTCAAACAGGGACCAGCCCCAGCATTTT. Translating gives CASSSNRDQPQHF.

This clone was seen a handful of times. This chain's CDR3 is CASSRHTNTEAFF. DNA of the CDR3: TGTGCCAGCAGCCGACACACGAACACTGAAGCTTTCTTT. The V gene is TRBV7-9, the J gene TRBJ1-1; D not certain. The CDR3 sequence is 13 residues long. CDR1 is SEHNR, CDR2 FQNEAQ, per germline (reference sequence). V was clipped by 5 bases and J by 1 base, with 8 bases between them. Full variable domain (rest looked up from reference TRBV7-9 and TRBJ1-1): DTGVSQNPRHKITKRGQNVTFRCDPISEHNRLYWYRQTLGQGPEFLTYFQNEAQLEKSRLLSDRFSAERPKGSFSTLEIQRTEQGDSAMYLCASSRHTNTEAFFGQGTRLTVV.

This clone was counted once. The rearrangement links TRBV7-2 to TRBJ2-2; D not resolved. Trimming took 2 bases from V and 3 from J, leaving 10 bases between them. In germline, CDR1 is SGHTA, CDR2 FQGNSA. This CDR3 region has 15 residues. The CDR3 coding sequence is TGTGCCAGCAGCTTAAAAGCTCCCGACACCGGGGAGCTGTTTTTT. Protein product: CASSLKAPDTGELFF.

A note on this clone: The sample has other DNA sequences that encode this CDR3 too. The V call is TRBV19, the J call TRBJ1-1; D is unresolved. The CDR3 length is 13 residues. Germline-derived CDR1 and CDR2 are LNHDA and SQIVND (reference sequence). V shed 2 bases and J shed 8 bases, with 12 bases lying between them. CDR3 nucleotide sequence: TGTGCCAGTAGTATACGTGGGCCGGGGGAAGCTTTCTTT. Protein: CASSIRGPGEAFF. Complete variable domain (other parts from reference TRBV19 and TRBJ1-1): DGGITQSPKYLFRKEGQNVTLSCEQNLNHDAMYWYRQDPGQGLRLIYYSQIVNDFQKGDIAEGYSVSREKKESFPLTVTSAQKNPTAFYLCASSIRGPGEAFFGQGTRLTVV.

J is TRBJ1-2 and V is TRBV5-6, with unresolved D. The V and J ends lost 0 bases and 1 base respectively, with 13 bases between them. Germline values: CDR1 SGHDT, CDR2 YYEEEE. This CDR3 has 16 residues. The CDR3 DNA is TGTGCCAGCAGCTTGGCCACGGTATACAGTAACTATGGCTACACCTTC. Protein product: CASSLATVYSNYGYTF.

With regard to this clone: At the DNA level, this CDR3 is encoded by other sequences in the same sample as well. This sequence joins TRBV9 and TRBJ2-5; D might be TRBD2 (5 bases). CDR1 SGDLS and CDR2 YYNGEE come from the germline V gene. This CDR3 region has 14 residues. V lost 0 bases to trimming and J lost 1 base, with 7 bases between them. The chain's CDR3 is CASSVGGVQETQYF. CDR3 in DNA: TGTGCCAGCAGCGTAGGGGGAGTCCAAGAGACCCAGTACTTC.

The rearrangement uses TRBV28 and TRBJ1-6, with 10 positions matching TRBD1. From germline, CDR1 is MDHEN and CDR2 SYDVKM. The CDR3 length is 17 residues. J lost 7 bases, V lost 1 base, and 7 bases had no gene match. The CDR3 coding sequence is TGTGCCAGCAGTTTATCGTCCGGACAGGGGGGGAATTCACCCCTCCACTTT. Translation: CASSLSSGQGGNSPLHF.

This clone was observed a single time. The DNA for the CDR3 is TGTGCCAGCAGTGTTAGCGGGAGTACCTACAATGAGCAGTTCTTC. Its translation: CASSVSGSTYNEQFF. The rearrangement uses TRBV7-2 and TRBJ2-1; 9 positions match TRBD2. CDR3 length: 15 amino acids. V lost 6 bases, J lost 2 bases, and 5 bases stayed unmatched. Germline V lookup: CDR1 SGHTA, CDR2 FQGNSA.

The V and J genes are TRBV5-1 and TRBJ1-1, with 10 bases lining up with TRBD1. V was clipped by 7 bases and J by 3 bases; unmatched bases: 12. From germline, CDR1 is SGHRS and CDR2 YFSETQ. This CDR3 comprises 16 residues. The CDR3 nucleotides read TGCGCCAGCTTTTTGACCCTCGGACAGGGGGACACTGAAGCTTTCTTT. Translating it yields CASFLTLGQGDTEAFF.

Points on this clone: The junction differs from germline at one of its ends, possibly a read error. CDR3: CASSLAATGAYEKLFF. For the CDR3, the DNA is TGTGCCAGCAGTTTAGCGGCAACAGGGGCATATGAAAAACTGTTTTTT. V and J are TRBV7-9 and TRBJ1-4; TRBD1 matches at 7 bases. Germline assignment: CDR1 SEHNR and CDR2 FQNEAQ (reference sequence). The CDR3 totals 16 residues. Based on the CDR3 plus reference TRBV7-9 and TRBJ1-4, the full variable domain is DTGVSQNPRHKITKRGQNVTFRCDPISEHNRLYWYRQTLGQGPEFLTYFQNEAQLEKSRLLSDRFSAERPKGSFSTLEIQRTEQGDSAMYLCASSLAATGAYEKLFFGSGTQLSVL.

The V and J genes are TRBV7-6 and TRBJ2-1; TRBD1 agrees at 10 bases. V dropped 5 bases and J dropped 8; count of bases not matched to a gene: 9. This CDR3 contains 15 residues. Germline values: CDR1 SGHVS, CDR2 FNYEAQ. The CDR3 sequence: CASSPGQGGVHEQFF. DNA for the CDR3: TGTGCCAGCAGCCCCGGACAGGGGGGGGTCCATGAGCAGTTCTTC.

The rearrangement joins TRBV6-5 to TRBJ2-7, with a tentative D call TRBD1 (8 bases). V was trimmed by 0 bases and J by 6 bases, leaving 15 bases between them. Germline V gives CDR1 MNHEY, CDR2 SVGAGI. The CDR3 sequence is 15 residues long. DNA for the CDR3: TGTGCCAGCAGTTACTCGCGGACAGGGAGGGCCGAGCAGTACTTC. Protein product: CASSYSRTGRAEQYF.

This chain joins TRBV4-2 and TRBJ1-1; 7 positions agree with TRBD1. The trim removed 0 bases at V and 6 bases at J, leaving 7 bases unmatched. Per germline, CDR1 LGHNA and CDR2 YNFKEQ. This CDR3 has 15 residues. This CDR3 is CASSQERGGTPEAFF. Written as DNA, the CDR3 is TGTGCCAGCAGCCAAGAAAGAGGGGGCACTCCTGAAGCTTTCTTT.

As to this clone: In the same sample, other DNA sequences code for this CDR3. The chain links TRBV28 to TRBJ1-5; no reliable D call. V lost 3 bases and J 4 bases, leaving 7 bases between the germline ends. CDR3 length: 13 amino acids. The germline V gene has CDR1 MDHEN and CDR2 SYDVKM. The CDR3 loop reads CASSLSGNQPQHF. The CDR3 DNA sequence: TGTGCCAGCAGTTTGTCGGGAAATCAGCCCCAGCATTTT.

The chain has TRBV25-1 and TRBJ1-4; tentative D call: TRBD1 (5 bases). V was pared by 9 bases and J by 3 bases, with 14 bases between. The CDR3 length is 14 residues. Germline loops: CDR1 MGHDK, CDR2 SYGVNS. CDR3 in DNA: TGTGCCAGTTCGAACAGGCAACCTAATGAAAAACTGTTTTTT. Residues: CASSNRQPNEKLFF.

The chain employs TRBV7-2 and TRBJ1-6, with D maybe TRBD1 (5 bases). This CDR3 is 15 amino acids long. The germline V gene encodes CDR1 SGHTA and CDR2 FQGNSA. V was trimmed by 4 bases and J by 8 bases, leaving 15 bases between them. The CDR3 region is CASSSRRGRDSPLHF. The CDR3 coding sequence is TGTGCCAGCAGCTCCCGGCGGGGGAGGGATTCACCCCTCCACTTT.

V and J are TRBV29-1 and TRBJ2-1; no reliable D call. This CDR3 has 12 residues. V was pared by 4 bases and J by 4 bases, with 8 bases between. Germline lookup yields CDR1 SQVTM and CDR2 ANQGSEA. The CDR3 spells CSVVYSYNEQFF. The CDR3 region has the DNA TGCAGCGTTGTCTACAGTTACAATGAGCAGTTCTTC.

The rearrangement links TRBV27 to TRBJ2-7; 7 bases match TRBD1. V lost 5 bases, J lost 8 bases, and 12 bases stayed unmatched. Per the germline V gene, CDR1 is MNHEY and CDR2 is SMNVEV (reference sequence). CDR3 size: 14 residues. The CDR3 nucleotides are TGTGCCAGCAGTCCGACGTCGACAGGGCGGCAGCAGTACTTC. The encoded protein is CASSPTSTGRQQYF.

As to this clone: Other DNA sequences in this specimen translate into the identical CDR3. The V gene is TRBV28, the J gene TRBJ1-1; no clear D. This CDR3 contains 12 residues. The V gene's germline CDR1 is MDHEN and CDR2 SYDVKM. V lost 2 bases to trimming and J lost 3 bases, with 4 bases between them. CDR3 protein: CASSLTYTEAFF. The CDR3 coding sequence is TGTGCCAGCAGTTTAACTTACACTGAAGCTTTCTTT.

The CDR3 is CASRRQGNYGYTF. The CDR3 DNA reads as TGTGCCAGCAGGAGACAGGGTAACTATGGCTACACCTTC. The V gene is TRBV6-5, the J gene TRBJ1-2; 7 bases are a match to TRBD1. This CDR3 is built from 13 residues. V lost 6 bases and J lost 1; bases outside the gene matches: 2. Looked up from germline, CDR1 is MNHEY and CDR2 is SVGAGI.

This sequence joins TRBV7-9 and TRBJ2-7; 7 bases are a match to TRBD1. The CDR3 runs to 19 residues. After removal of 0 bases from V and 0 bases from J, the junction contained 14 bases not matched to a gene. Germline V gene sequence: CDR1 SEHNR, CDR2 FQNEAQ (reference sequence). CDR3 DNA sequence: TGTGCCAGCAGCTTAGCGCCGACGACAGGGCCCATTTCCTCCTACGAGCAGTACTTC. This sequence encodes CASSLAPTTGPISSYEQYF.

This chain joins TRBV5-1 and TRBJ1-6; 8 bases fit TRBD1. The CDR3 totals 14 residues. Per the germline V gene, CDR1 is SGHRS and CDR2 is YFSETQ. J was trimmed by 7 bases and V by 4 bases; bases with no gene match: 4. The CDR3 spells CASSDGQGNSPLHF. In nucleotides, the CDR3 is TGCGCCAGCAGCGACGGACAGGGCAATTCACCCCTCCACTTT.

The chain links TRBV9 to TRBJ2-1; D perhaps matches TRBD2 (5 bases). The germline CDR1 and CDR2 sequences are SGDLS and YYNGEE. This CDR3 contains 22 residues. V was clipped by 0 bases and J by 8 bases, with 36 bases between them. For the CDR3, the DNA is TGTGCCAGCAGCGTAGGTGTCTTACAAGGGAGACCCTCAGTCGGGTTTTATGATGAGCAGTTCTTC. It translates to CASSVGVLQGRPSVGFYDEQFF.

The J gene is TRBJ1-5, the V gene TRBV7-8, with 8 bases fitting TRBD1. The CDR3 has 14 amino acids. The ends lost 5 bases at V and 3 bases at J; junction bases unmatched: 3. Germline values: CDR1 SGHVS, CDR2 FQNEAQ. The CDR3 nucleotides are TGTGCCAGCAGCCTGACAGGGGCCAATCAGCCCCAGCATTTT. Its translation is CASSLTGANQPQHF.

The chain employs TRBV12-5 and TRBJ1-1; 7 nucleotides line up with TRBD1. The V gene end was trimmed by 0 bases and the J gene end by 1 base; junction bases not matched to a gene: 8. This CDR3 has 17 amino acids. CDR1 and CDR2 from the germline V gene are LGHNT and FRNRAP. The CDR3 protein is CASGLVNVGGTNTEAFF. CDR3 nucleotide sequence: TGTGCTAGTGGTTTGGTAAATGTAGGGGGCACGAACACTGAAGCTTTCTTT.

The chain has TRBV27 and TRBJ2-7; TRBD1 matches at 8 bases. Losses at the gene ends were 5 bases for V and 2 bases for J; bases not matched to a gene: 2. The CDR3 has 13 amino acids. The germline CDR1 and CDR2 sequences are MNHEY and SMNVEV (reference sequence). The CDR3 is CASSRDRTYEQYF. The DNA for the CDR3 is TGTGCCAGCAGTAGGGACAGGACCTACGAGCAGTACTTC.

The rearrangement joins TRBV6-5 to TRBJ2-7, with D possibly TRBD1 on 7 matching bases. Trimming left V 2 bases short and J 3 bases short, with 14 bases between. This CDR3 has 15 residues. The germline V gene encodes CDR1 MNHEY and CDR2 SVGAGI. CDR3 sequence: CASSYARGANYEQYF. The DNA of the CDR3 is TGTGCCAGCAGTTACGCCAGGGGGGCAAACTACGAGCAGTACTTC.

The chain combines TRBV4-2 with TRBJ2-7; TRBD1 matches at 7 bases. Looked up from germline, CDR1 is LGHNA and CDR2 is YNFKEQ. With 0 bases clipped from V and 4 bases from J, the junction kept 12 bases outside the gene matches. The length of the CDR3 is 17 residues. The CDR3 is CASSQEGMRQGLYEQYF. DNA for the CDR3: TGTGCCAGCAGCCAAGAGGGTATGCGACAGGGCCTTTACGAGCAGTACTTC.